These 4 T cell receptor beta chains were all obtained from the same sample, sequenced in a study of cytomegalovirus exposure and HLA in healthy donors. The primer mix had 60 Vbeta and 13 Jbeta primers. Assay used: immunoSEQ multiplex PCR; TCRdb lists only in-frame clones, some missing. Of 170,000 or so clones detected, under 85% appear once; the ten largest clones hold 4% to 6%. Sequences were obtained from PBMCs. The receptors stem from a man younger than 35 in good health and CMV-seronegative.

The chain links TRBV7-2 to TRBJ2-3, with TRBD2 matching 13 bases. CDR3 size: 18 residues. After removal of 5 bases from V and 2 bases from J, the junction contained 10 bases not matched to a gene. CDR1 is SGHTA, CDR2 FQGNSA, per germline. This chain's CDR3 is CASSSPGLAGAFTDTQYF. In DNA, the CDR3 is TGTGCCAGCAGCAGCCCCGGACTAGCGGGGGCCTTCACAGATACGCAGTATTTT.

V is TRBV7-9 and J is TRBJ2-1; TRBD1 agrees at 8 bases. Trimming took 5 bases from V and 2 from J; bases not matched to a gene: 8. Germline CDR1 and CDR2: SEHNR and FQNEAQ (reference sequence). The CDR3 covers 16 residues. CDR3: CASSPSQGAPYNEQFF. CDR3 in DNA: TGTGCCAGCAGCCCGTCTCAGGGGGCCCCCTACAATGAGCAGTTCTTC.

The rearrangement links TRBV27 to TRBJ1-6, with 9 bases lining up with TRBD1. The germline V gene encodes CDR1 MNHEY and CDR2 SMNVEV (reference sequence). Trimming took 6 bases from V and 7 from J; bases not matched to a gene: 10. The CDR3 has 16 residues. CDR3 sequence reads: CASRGQGHPRNSPLHF. The CDR3 DNA sequence: TGTGCCAGCAGGGGACAGGGCCATCCTAGAAATTCACCCCTCCACTTT.

The chain is built from TRBV2 and TRBJ1-3, with a possible D match to TRBD1 (6 bases). V was shortened by 2 bases and J by 3 bases, with 23 bases between the two germline ends. CDR1 is SNHLY and CDR2 is FYNNEI in the germline V gene. This CDR3 comprises 19 residues. CDR3: CASSEIGTGSRGVGNTIYF. CDR3 coding DNA: TGTGCCAGCAGTGAAATCGGTACAGGGTCTCGGGGCGTTGGAAACACCATATATTTT.